Presented here are 20 T cell receptor beta chains from one specimen sequenced in a study of blood T cell repertoires in COVID-19 (dated by TCRdb to 2019 to 2021). The library was made by the immunoSEQ multiplex PCR assay. TCRdb's version of the immuneACCESS table is confined to in-frame rearrangements and falls short of the full clone set. An unresolved V gene accounts for under half of the shortfall where checked; the remainder is of unknown origin. Here the sample has about 76,000 clones; 80% to 90% occur a single time. The ten largest clones represent roughly 19% of the sample. Sequencing was done on a sample of peripheral blood. Receptor source: a human donor in a cohort sampled during active COVID-19.

The chain uses TRBV10-2 and TRBJ2-5; 9 bases match TRBD1. This CDR3 contains 14 residues. The germline gives CDR1 WSHSY, CDR2 SAAADI. Trimming cost V 6 bases and J 3 bases; bases outside gene matches: 5. The CDR3 DNA is TGCGCCAGCAGGGTTAGACAGGGGGAAGAGACCCAGTACTTC. Amino acids: CASRVRQGEETQYF.

The chain employs TRBV2 and TRBJ2-1, with D possibly being TRBD2 (5 bases). Per the germline V gene, CDR1 is SNHLY and CDR2 is FYNNEI. The CDR3 is 15 amino acids. V was clipped by 11 bases and J by 0 bases, with 17 bases between them. CDR3 sequence: CASRERFSSYNEQFF. In nucleotides, the CDR3 is TGTGCCTCTCGAGAGCGGTTTTCCTCCTACAATGAGCAGTTCTTC. The full variable domain, rest sourced from reference TRBV2 and TRBJ2-1, is EPEVTQTPSHQVTQMGQEVILRCVPISNHLYFYWYRQILGQKVEFLVSFYNNEISEKSEIFDDQFSVERPDGSNFTLKIRSTKLEDSAMYFCASRERFSSYNEQFFGPGTRLTVL.

The chain recombines TRBV5-4 with TRBJ1-2, with D tentatively TRBD1 (5 bases). The CDR3 spans 15 residues. Trimming cost V 4 bases and J 3 bases, with 16 bases left between them. Germline CDR1 reads SGHNT; CDR2 reads YYREEE (reference sequence). The DNA for the CDR3 is TGTGCCAGCAGCCCATCTGCAGGGATGGACTATGGCTACACCTTC. This codes for CASSPSAGMDYGYTF.

The rearrangement links TRBV18 to TRBJ1-5; TRBD1 matches 8 bases. V lost 2 bases, J lost 5 bases, and 5 bases stayed unmatched. The CDR3 length is 15 residues. Per the germline V gene, CDR1 is KGHSH and CDR2 is LQKENI. The CDR3 coding sequence is TGTGCCAGCTCACCAGTAGGACAGGGAGATCAGCCCCAGCATTTT. It encodes CASSPVGQGDQPQHF.

The V and J genes are TRBV5-1 and TRBJ2-1; tentative D call: TRBD2 (6 bases). From germline, CDR1 is SGHRS and CDR2 YFSETQ. The CDR3 covers 17 residues. V lost 1 base and J lost 4, with 18 bases in between. CDR3 nucleotide sequence: TGCGCCAGCAGCTTGTATTTGAGCGGAGCGGGTTACAATGAGCAGTTCTTC. Translated: CASSLYLSGAGYNEQFF.

The V call is TRBV27, the J call TRBJ2-7; 12 bases are a match to TRBD2. J lost 4 bases, V lost 5 bases, and 6 bases had no gene match. This CDR3 contains 15 residues. The germline CDR1 and CDR2 sequences are MNHEY and SMNVEV (reference sequence). The CDR3 sequence: CASSPRLAGVYEQYF. For the CDR3, the DNA is TGTGCCAGCAGTCCCAGACTAGCGGGAGTTTACGAGCAGTACTTC.

This CDR3 is CATSRGLAGLDTQYF. CDR3 in DNA: TGTGCCACCAGCAGAGGACTAGCGGGATTAGATACGCAGTATTTT. This sequence joins TRBV15 and TRBJ2-3, with 11 bases identical to TRBD2. Germline CDR1 is LNHNV and CDR2 is YYDKDF (reference sequence). V was clipped by 1 base and J by 5 bases; unmatched bases: 2. The CDR3 is 15 amino acids.

This clone was observed once. The genes are TRBV15 and TRBJ2-5; TRBD2 agrees at 8 bases. V was clipped by 1 base and J by 2 bases; unmatched bases: 6. This CDR3 has 16 residues. In germline, CDR1 is LNHNV, CDR2 YYDKDF (reference sequence). The CDR3 region has the DNA TGTGCCACCAGCAGAGCCCCCAGACTAGCGCAAGAGACCCAGTACTTC. It is translated as CATSRAPRLAQETQYF.

The J gene is TRBJ2-4, the V gene TRBV2; 8 bases match TRBD1. Germline loops: CDR1 SNHLY, CDR2 FYNNEI. V shed 4 bases, J shed 6 bases, and the junction held 14 bases outside the gene matches. This CDR3 has 17 residues. The CDR3 loop reads CASSGQGQMIKLNIQYF. CDR3 coding DNA: TGTGCCAGCAGTGGACAGGGGCAGATGATTAAACTAAACATTCAGTACTTC.

This rearrangement joins TRBV27 to TRBJ1-2; 8 bases are a match to TRBD1. Trimming at V came to 6 bases and at J to 6 bases, leaving 15 bases not matched to a gene. Germline CDR1 MNHEY, CDR2 SMNVEV (reference sequence). The CDR3 runs 16 residues. CDR3 sequence reads: CASSPKTGAGWDGYTF. The DNA of the CDR3 is TGTGCCAGCAGCCCCAAGACAGGGGCTGGTTGGGATGGCTACACCTTC.

This chain joins TRBV6-6 and TRBJ2-1; maybe TRBD1 (5 bases). The V end lost 0 bases, the J end lost 15 bases, and 12 bases lay between the germline ends. Germline assignment: CDR1 MNHNY and CDR2 SVGAGI (reference sequence). The CDR3 is 12 residues long. CDR3 protein: CASSYSNNRGFF. Here the CDR3 DNA reads TGTGCCAGCAGTTACTCGAATAATAGGGGGTTCTTC.

This chain uses TRBV23-1 with TRBJ1-2, with a possible D match to TRBD1 (6 bases). TRBV23-1 is reported as an ORF; its role is uncertain. The CDR3 extends over 18 amino acids. The ends were cut back, 6 bases at V and 8 bases at J, with 31 bases in the middle. The CDR3 nucleotides are TGCGCCAGCAGCATTCATACATTGGGTGGCAGGGGTAGTTTGGGCTACACCTTC. Translating it yields CASSIHTLGGRGSLGYTF.

This clone was observed a handful of times. The chain uses TRBV7-2 and TRBJ2-5; 11 nucleotides align to TRBD1. V shed 3 bases, J shed 4 bases, and the junction held 7 bases outside the gene matches. The CDR3 runs to 16 residues. Germline V CDR1 and CDR2: SGHTA, FQGNSA. The DNA for the CDR3 is TGTGCCAGCAGCTTCGGCGGACAGGGGGCCTTAGAGACCCAGTACTTC. Translated: CASSFGGQGALETQYF.

The chain uses TRBV3-1 (or the pseudogene TRBV3-2) and TRBJ2-7; D may be TRBD1 (6 bases). The CDR3 is 18 residues long. V was clipped by 2 bases and J by 2 bases, with 22 bases between them. CDR1 and CDR2 (germline): LGHDT, YNNKEL (reference sequence). The CDR3 DNA sequence: TGTGCCAGCAGCCAATCTTGCCTGGGGGCGCTTCTGACCTACGAGCAGTACTTC. Protein product: CASSQSCLGALLTYEQYF.

This rearrangement joins TRBV6-5 to TRBJ1-1; 8 nucleotides agree with TRBD1. The V gene end was trimmed by 6 bases and the J gene end by 4 bases; junction bases not matched to a gene: 4. The V gene's germline CDR1 is MNHEY and CDR2 SVGAGI. CDR3 length equals 13 residues. In DNA form, the CDR3 reads TGTGCCAGCAGCGCGGACAGGGCCACTGAAGCTTTCTTT. Its protein is CASSADRATEAFF.

This chain joins TRBV4-1 and TRBJ2-2, with 7 bases aligning to TRBD1. V was pared by 1 base and J by 0 bases, with 5 bases of the junction left unmatched. This CDR3 is built from 17 residues. Germline CDR1 MGHRA, CDR2 YSYEKL. CDR3 nucleotides: TGCGCCAGCAGCCAAGGGGGGACAGCCTCGAACACCGGGGAGCTGTTTTTT. Its translation: CASSQGGTASNTGELFF.

This chain connects TRBV9 to TRBJ2-1, with D perhaps TRBD2 (5 bases). With 4 bases removed from V and 4 bases from J, the gap between germline ends came to 15 bases. CDR1 and CDR2 from the germline V gene are SGDLS and YYNGEE. This CDR3 is built from 15 residues. The CDR3 spells CASSPFGGLYNEQFF. The CDR3 DNA sequence: TGTGCCAGCAGCCCCTTTGGCGGGCTATACAATGAGCAGTTCTTC.

This chain links TRBV11-3 with TRBJ2-1, with a tentative D call TRBD2 (5 bases). This CDR3 spans 18 amino acids. The V end lost 4 bases, the J end lost 0 bases, and 19 bases lay between the germline ends. Germline values: CDR1 SGHNT, CDR2 YENEEA. CDR3 in amino acids: CASSYSGFKVASYNEQFF. In DNA, the CDR3 is TGTGCCAGCAGCTACAGCGGATTTAAGGTTGCCTCCTACAATGAGCAGTTCTTC.

This clone has more than one count but fewer than ten. The chain is built from TRBV2 and TRBJ1-5; 10 bases fit TRBD1. V dropped 6 bases and J dropped 2; count of bases not matched to a gene: 1. This CDR3 is built from 14 residues. Germline assignment: CDR1 SNHLY and CDR2 FYNNEI. CDR3 sequence: CASSGQGGNQPQHF. The CDR3 DNA sequence: TGTGCCAGCAGCGGACAGGGGGGCAATCAGCCCCAGCATTTT.

The chain joins TRBV30 to TRBJ2-5; 9 bases are a match to TRBD1. This CDR3 is 14 amino acids long. The germline CDR1 and CDR2 sequences are GTSNPN and SVGIG (reference sequence). The J segment lost 4 bases and the V segment lost 0 bases, leaving 3 bases of the junction unmatched. CDR3 protein: CAWSVGQGLETQYF. Here the CDR3 DNA reads TGTGCCTGGAGTGTCGGACAGGGGCTAGAGACCCAGTACTTC.